These 29 T cell receptor beta chains were all obtained from the same sample, sequenced in a study of patients and donors after allogeneic stem cell transplantation. TCRdb independently ran MiXCR on the RT-PCR reads; one entry per CDR3 protein. This repertoire shows roughly 960,000 distinct CDR3 sequences, over 15% found once; its top ten account for around 6%. The sequencing input was blood, either unsorted or a sorted T cell fraction (not recorded which). The receptors originated from a human donor who was either an allogeneic HSCT recipient or a stem cell or donor lymphocyte infusion donor (not recorded which). It is not recorded whose cells these are; they may come from a transplant donor.

This clonotype was counted a few times. The chain employs TRBV27 and TRBJ2-7; possibly TRBD2 for D (6 bases). The germline V and J ends were trimmed by 2 bases and 3 bases, with 14 bases remaining between them. The CDR3 has 15 amino acids. CDR1 MNHEY and CDR2 SMNVEV come from the germline V gene (reference sequence). The CDR3 bases are TGTGCCAGCAGTTTACTGAGGGAGGCCGGCTACGAGCAGTACTTC. Amino acid sequence: CASSLLREAGYEQYF.

This sequence joins TRBV25-1 and TRBJ2-5; no definite D call. The CDR3 loop spans 12 amino acids. Germline values: CDR1 MGHDK, CDR2 SYGVNS. Trimming pared 6 bases from V and 4 bases from J, leaving 9 bases between. This chain's CDR3 is CASRENGETQYF. CDR3 bases: TGTGCCAGCAGGGAGAATGGAGAGACCCAGTACTTC.

In its sample, this clonotype was seen a few times. The V call is TRBV18, the J call TRBJ2-1, with 10 bases lining up with TRBD2. V shed 1 base and J 7 bases; nucleotides not matched to a gene: 10. This CDR3 has 17 residues. Germline values: CDR1 KGHSH, CDR2 LQKENI. As DNA, the CDR3 is TGTGCCAGCTCACCACTATGGTTAGCGGGAGGCCGAAATGAGCAGTTCTTC. This gives the protein CASSPLWLAGGRNEQFF.

This clonotype was recorded a few times. This chain links TRBV7-3 with TRBJ2-1; D ambiguous. This CDR3 is built from 14 residues. The germline CDR1 and CDR2 sequences are SGHTA and FQGTGA. Deletions cut 2 bases from V and 6 bases from J, with 11 bases between. The CDR3 sequence: CASSLGPLPNEQFF. The CDR3 DNA sequence: TGTGCCAGCAGCTTAGGTCCCCTCCCCAATGAGCAGTTCTTC.

This clonotype was recorded at least ten times. The CDR3 bases are TGTGCCAGCAGCCCCCGGGACAGGGGACGCTACGAGCAGTACTTC. Amino acids: CASSPRDRGRYEQYF. This chain uses TRBV12-3 or TRBV12-4 with TRBJ2-7, with 10 nucleotides matching TRBD1. J lost 3 bases, V lost 6 bases, and 8 bases had no gene match. The CDR3 is 15 residues long.

This clonotype came up a few times. The V and J genes are TRBV6-5 and TRBJ1-1; D uncertain. Germline V lookup: CDR1 MNHEY, CDR2 SVGAGI. The CDR3 sequence is 13 residues long. Trimming left V 0 bases short and J 4 bases short, with 6 bases between. DNA of the CDR3: TGTGCCAGCAGTTACTCGCACTCCACTGAAGCTTTCTTT. This translates into CASSYSHSTEAFF.

This clonotype was seen a few times. This rearrangement joins TRBV6-1 to TRBJ2-1; possibly TRBD1 for D (6 bases). The CDR3 consists of 15 residues. Trimming took 6 bases from V and 6 from J, leaving 18 bases between them. Germline CDR1 reads MNHNS; CDR2 reads SASEGT. CDR3 sequence reads: CASSSLYGQSNEQFF. In nucleotides, the CDR3 is TGTGCCAGCAGCTCTCTCTACGGACAGAGCAATGAGCAGTTCTTC.

This clonotype turned up a few times. The J gene is TRBJ2-1, the V gene TRBV12-3 or TRBV12-4; 10 bases match TRBD1. The CDR3 loop spans 17 amino acids. V trimming: 5 bases; J trimming: 7 bases; junction bases outside the gene matches: 14. The CDR3 is CASSDPTGQGSGNEQFF. The CDR3 bases are TGTGCCAGCAGTGATCCCACGGGACAGGGGTCGGGGAATGAGCAGTTCTTC.

This sequence joins TRBV21-1 and TRBJ1-1. TRBV21-1 is recorded as a pseudogene. The CDR3 consists of 14 residues. In DNA form, the CDR3 reads TGTGCCAGCAGCAAAGATCGGAGGGCCACTGAAGCTTTCTTT. Its translation is CASSKDRRATEAFF.

J is TRBJ2-1 and V is TRBV5-4; D is undetermined. Germline V lookup: CDR1 SGHNT, CDR2 YYREEE (reference sequence). V lost 2 bases and J 5 bases, leaving 5 bases between the germline ends. This CDR3 comprises 12 residues. The CDR3 DNA reads as TGTGCCAGCAGCTTTCCTAACAATGAGCAGTTCTTC. This translates into CASSFPNNEQFF.

This clonotype was counted only a few times. The CDR3 DNA is TGTGCCAGCAAGAGGGCTTACAATGAGCAGTTCTTC. Amino acids: CASKRAYNEQFF. The chain combines TRBV6-6 with TRBJ2-1, with a tentative D call TRBD2 (5 bases). The CDR3 length is 12 residues. Trimming removed 7 bases from V and 4 bases from J, with 8 bases in between. The V gene's germline CDR1 is MNHNY and CDR2 SVGAGI (reference sequence).

This clonotype was observed a handful of times. V usage is TRBV12-3 or TRBV12-4 and J usage is TRBJ1-6; D gene ambiguous. The V and J ends lost 5 bases and 10 bases respectively, with 15 bases between them. The CDR3 spans 14 residues. The CDR3 is CASSLVLLGSPLHF. CDR3 DNA sequence: TGTGCCAGCAGTCTCGTGCTCTTGGGGTCACCCCTCCACTTT.

Ten or more counts support this clonotype. The rearrangement joins TRBV11-1 to TRBJ2-7; 9 bases map to TRBD2. Trimming removed 6 bases from V and 2 bases from J; junction bases left unmatched: 5. Germline V gene lookup returns CDR1 SGHAT and CDR2 FQDESV (reference sequence). This CDR3 has 14 amino acids. DNA of the CDR3: TGTGCCAGCAGTCTAGCGGGGCGTACCTACGAGCAGTACTTC. Its translation is CASSLAGRTYEQYF.

This clonotype appeared many times. The chain combines TRBV29-1 with TRBJ2-7; perhaps D is TRBD1 or TRBD2 (6 bases each). This CDR3 is built from 14 residues. CDR1 SQVTM and CDR2 ANQGSEA come from the germline V gene. The V end was cut by 2 bases, the J end by 1 base, with 12 bases between. DNA for the CDR3: TGCAGCGTTGAAACCGGGGGCGATTCCTACGAGCAGTACTTC. Protein sequence: CSVETGGDSYEQYF.

The rearrangement joins TRBV5-1 to TRBJ2-3; D ambiguous. Germline CDR1 SGHRS, CDR2 YFSETQ. CDR3 length: 16 amino acids. V lost 0 bases and J 1 base, leaving 12 bases between the germline ends. CDR3 protein: CASSLEGGPGTDTQYF. The CDR3 DNA is TGCGCCAGCAGCTTGGAGGGTGGTCCGGGCACAGATACGCAGTATTTT. Full variable domain (missing parts from reference TRBV5-1 and TRBJ2-3): KAGVTQTPRYLIKTRGQQVTLSCSPISGHRSVSWYQQTPGQGLQFLFEYFSETQRNKGNFPGRFSGRQFSNSRSEMNVSTLELGDSALYLCASSLEGGPGTDTQYFGPGTRLTVL.

This clonotype was detected only a few times. The V and J genes are TRBV4-2 and TRBJ2-1, with TRBD2 matching 7 bases. The CDR3 consists of 14 residues. With 0 bases clipped from V and 7 bases from J, the junction kept 3 bases outside the gene matches. Germline assignment: CDR1 LGHNA and CDR2 YNFKEQ. The CDR3 loop reads CASSQDTSVNEQFF. The CDR3 DNA sequence: TGTGCCAGCAGCCAAGATACTAGCGTTAATGAGCAGTTCTTC.

J is TRBJ2-3 and V is TRBV6-2 or TRBV6-3; D is possibly TRBD1 (6 bases). The V and J ends lost 2 bases and 2 bases respectively, with 14 bases between them. The CDR3 loop spans 16 amino acids. Germline CDR1 is MNHEY and CDR2 is SVGEGT. CDR3 sequence reads: CASSYVDSSNTDTQYF. The CDR3 DNA reads TGTGCCAGCAGTTACGTGGACAGCTCAAACACAGATACGCAGTATTTT.

This clonotype was observed a few times. V usage is TRBV20-1 and J usage is TRBJ2-4; D remains ambiguous. The CDR3 spans 15 residues. V dropped 5 bases and J dropped 1 base, with 15 bases sitting between them. Germline values: CDR1 DFQATT, CDR2 SNEGSKA (reference sequence). CDR3 bases: TGCAGTGCTGCCCAAGCCCCATGGGCCAAAAACATTCAGTACTTC. Translating it yields CSAAQAPWAKNIQYF.

The rearrangement uses TRBV20-1 and TRBJ2-7; D call uncertain. CDR3 size: 15 residues. CDR1 is DFQATT and CDR2 is SNEGSKA in the germline V gene (reference sequence). Trimming pared 1 base from V and 0 bases from J, leaving 13 bases between. The CDR3, as DNA: TGCAGTGCTAGAGGCGGAACCACCCCCTCCTACGAGCAGTACTTC. Translating gives CSARGGTTPSYEQYF.

The chain uses TRBV7-9 and TRBJ1-3; TRBD1 matches at 10 bases. This CDR3 region has 16 residues. V dropped 5 bases and J dropped 5; count of bases not matched to a gene: 9. From germline, CDR1 is SEHNR and CDR2 FQNEAQ (reference sequence). Here the CDR3 reads CASSPRGGQGRNTIYF. The CDR3 nucleotides are TGTGCCAGCAGCCCTAGAGGGGGACAGGGGCGAAACACCATATATTTT.

This clonotype was observed a handful of times. V and J are TRBV10-3 and TRBJ2-5, with 7 bases that match TRBD1. The junction had 9 bases not matched to a gene; V was cut back by 0 bases and J by 2 bases. The CDR3 runs 17 residues. CDR1 is ENHRY and CDR2 is SYGVKD in the germline V gene. This CDR3 is CAISESGQNRLQETQYF. Written as DNA, the CDR3 is TGTGCCATCAGTGAGTCGGGACAGAACCGACTTCAAGAGACCCAGTACTTC.

The CDR3 sequence is CSARDSGKGTDTQYF. The CDR3 coding sequence is TGCAGTGCTAGAGATTCGGGAAAGGGGACAGATACGCAGTATTTT. The chain joins TRBV20-1 to TRBJ2-3; D is possibly TRBD1 or TRBD2 (5 bases each). V lost 0 bases and J 3 bases, leaving 13 bases between the germline ends. This CDR3 spans 15 amino acids. CDR1 DFQATT and CDR2 SNEGSKA come from the germline V gene (reference sequence).

This clonotype was counted a few times. V is TRBV20-1 and J is TRBJ1-2, with TRBD1 as a possible D gene (5 bases). This CDR3 contains 14 residues. Trimming took 5 bases from V and 8 from J, leaving 21 bases between them. The germline CDR1 and CDR2 sequences are DFQATT and SNEGSKA (reference sequence). CDR3 sequence (DNA): TGCAGTGCTGAGCGGGTTCTGGTAGGGGAAGGCTACACCTTC. This encodes CSAERVLVGEGYTF.

CDR3 region: CAIRGGAPDGYTF. Written as DNA, the CDR3 is TGTGCCATCAGAGGGGGTGCCCCGGATGGCTACACCTTC. V gene TRBV10-3 combines with J gene TRBJ1-2; tentatively, D is TRBD1 (6 bases). The length of the CDR3 is 13 residues. Trimming pared 6 bases from V and 6 bases from J, leaving 14 bases between. CDR1 and CDR2 (germline): ENHRY, SYGVKD.

The table lists this clonotype with a few counts. The genes are TRBV7-2 and TRBJ1-2, with D perhaps TRBD1 (5 bases). The CDR3 loop spans 16 amino acids. Germline lookup yields CDR1 SGHTA and CDR2 FQGNSA. The V and J ends lost 3 bases and 1 base respectively, with 15 bases between them. The CDR3 DNA sequence: TGTGCCAGCAGCTTCTCAGGGTTTGCGGATAACTATGGCTACACCTTC. Amino acids: CASSFSGFADNYGYTF.

This chain connects TRBV15 to TRBJ2-3; 8 bases are a match to TRBD1. The CDR3 extends over 13 amino acids. V lost 5 bases and J lost 6; bases outside the gene matches: 4. CDR1 is LNHNV and CDR2 is YYDKDF in the germline V gene (reference sequence). The CDR3 DNA reads as TGTGCCACCAGCCCCTGGACAGGGGATACGCAGTATTTT. It is translated as CATSPWTGDTQYF.

The rearrangement links TRBV11-2 to TRBJ1-1; D might be TRBD1 (5 bases). In germline, CDR1 is SGHAT, CDR2 FQNNGV. Trimming removed 5 bases from V and 4 bases from J, with 14 bases in between. The CDR3 is 14 residues long. The DNA for the CDR3 is TGTGCCAGCAGCGGATTAAGTAGGGGCACTGAAGCTTTCTTT. Translating it yields CASSGLSRGTEAFF.

This clonotype has just a few counts. The rearrangement uses TRBV12-5 and TRBJ2-1; 8 bases are a match to TRBD2. Germline V gives CDR1 LGHNT, CDR2 FRNRAP. V lost 6 bases to trimming and J lost 8 bases; unmatched junction nucleotides: 15. The CDR3 is 16 amino acids. CDR3 coding DNA: TGTGCTAGTGGATCATCGGCGGGGGGTCCCTATTATGAGCAGTTCTTC. Its protein product is CASGSSAGGPYYEQFF.

This clonotype showed up just a few times. V is TRBV6-1 and J is TRBJ1-2; D ambiguous. V shed 6 bases and J shed 7 bases, with 15 bases lying between them. Germline CDR1 and CDR2: MNHNS and SASEGT. CDR3 length equals 13 residues. The CDR3 DNA reads as TGTGCCAGCAGCCGCGGCGGGGAGGGTGGCTACACCTTC. It yields the protein CASSRGGEGGYTF.